Reported below is one T cell receptor (beta chain). Its antigen is unidentified. This specimen belongs to a study of cytomegalovirus exposure and HLA in healthy donors. Overall study findings and caveats: With further analysis later on, most CMV-associated TCR beta chains appeared HLA-restricted. In a later analysis, at a false discovery rate of 0.05, roughly 16,000 TCR beta sequences matched HLA alleles.

V shed 8 bases and J shed 8 bases, with 15 bases lying between them. This CDR3 region has 12 residues. The germline CDR1 and CDR2 sequences are MDHEN and SYDVKM. PCR primers comprised 60 Vbeta and 13 Jbeta primers. Sequenced by immunoSEQ multiplex PCR; TCRdb stores in-frame clones only, minus some. The sample carries 100,000 to 150,000 clones, around three quarters recorded once. The clonotype was recovered from a woman in her fifties or sixties in good health and CMV-seronegative. The sample comprised PBMCs. The chain combines TRBV28 with TRBJ1-2, with D possibly TRBD1 on 6 matching bases. CDR3 sequence: CASGGGVIGYTF. CDR3 nucleotides: TGTGCCAGCGGGGGGGGCGTTATAGGCTACACCTTC.